This TCR beta chain is from a study of post-analysis software for immune sequencing data. Study observations and caveats: Among multiple sclerosis patients, normalized Chao1 diversity was significantly below that of controls. The authors found that F measure strongly co-clustered same-batch samples. Patients carried roughly 5 TRBV segments more frequently than controls did, and TRBV5-6, TRBV5-1 and TRBV20-1 were among them.

Trimming pared 0 bases from V and 1 base from J, leaving 4 bases between. Looked up from germline, CDR1 is SGHRS and CDR2 is YFSETQ. The CDR3 covers 14 residues. With respect to this clonotype: Its antigen is not identified.

Tagging with unique molecular identifiers was a feature of the TCR beta cDNA libraries. Once about 0.85 to 10 million T cells were used, roughly 490,000 cDNA molecules resulted. TCRdb ran MiXCR on the PCR reads and lists one entry per CDR3 protein. Of a few hundred thousand distinct CDR3 sequences in the sample, under 40% were seen once. This TCR came from a girl aged 2 to 17 with multiple sclerosis. Sequencing was performed on blood. The chain carries TRBV5-1 and TRBJ2-2; D unclear. The CDR3 DNA reads as TGCGCCAGCAGCTTGGTCCAGAACACCGGGGAGCTGTTTTTT. This gives the protein CASSLVQNTGELFF.